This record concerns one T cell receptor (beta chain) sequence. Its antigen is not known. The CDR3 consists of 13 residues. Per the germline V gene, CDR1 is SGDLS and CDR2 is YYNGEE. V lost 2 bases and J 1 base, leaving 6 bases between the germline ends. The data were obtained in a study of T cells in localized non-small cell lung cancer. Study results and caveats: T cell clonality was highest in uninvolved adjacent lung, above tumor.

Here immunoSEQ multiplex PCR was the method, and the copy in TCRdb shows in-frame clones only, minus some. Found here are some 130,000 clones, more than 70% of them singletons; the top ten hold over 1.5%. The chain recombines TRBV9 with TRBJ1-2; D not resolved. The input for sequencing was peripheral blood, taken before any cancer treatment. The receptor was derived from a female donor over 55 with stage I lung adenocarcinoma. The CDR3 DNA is TGTGCCAGCAGCGTGGGCAATAACTATGGCTACACCTTC. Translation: CASSVGNNYGYTF.